This T cell receptor (beta chain) was sequenced during a study of shared clonotypes between healthy human individuals. A word on this clone: The target antigen is unknown.

Several immunoSEQ plates held equal portions of the genomic DNA taken from each subset. TCRdb's copy holds only in-frame clones and misses some; the assay was immunoSEQ multiplex PCR. The sample consists of a few million clones, approximately 90% of them appearing once. Per germline, CDR1 LNHDA and CDR2 SQIVND (reference sequence). The V segment lost 5 bases and the J segment 6 bases; nucleotides outside the gene matches: 15. The CDR3 runs 18 residues. General study findings and limits: Researchers found naive subsets generally carried larger estimated richness than memory subsets. In contrast to clonotypes shared by all four donors, non-shared clonotypes had lower generation probabilities. Only a few donors were included, so the genetic and exposure-history diversity represented was limited.

The receptor was isolated from a man between 18 and 29 years old in good health. Some clones in this sample may be carry-over from other donors' samples. This sequence joins TRBV19 and TRBJ2-1, with 11 bases that match TRBD2. Sequenced: naive CD4+ T cells from PBMCs. Described subset: CD45RA+ positively selected. DNA of the CDR3: TGTGCCAGTAGTCTCGACCAAACTAGCGGGAGACTTCTCAATGAGCAGTTCTTC. Translation gives CASSLDQTSGRLLNEQFF.